Listed below are T cell receptor beta chains from one sample, sequenced in a study of T cells after yellow fever vaccination. TCRdb reprocessed the 5' RACE reads with MiXCR, giving one entry per CDR3 protein. The sample lists a few hundred thousand distinct CDR3 sequences; roughly 4.3% were seen once. The sequences come from PBMCs, collected 5 days after the yellow fever booster vaccination. Every receptor here comes from a man younger than 30 who received the YFV17D yellow fever vaccine. Each CDR3 is given with its conserved first and last residue. Each record gives: clone size, V gene, D gene, J gene, CDR3 protein, CDR3 DNA. A D gene is named only where the DNA matches it firmly. The size entry is marked missing in some rows and otherwise reads once, few, many or a size class.

clone size: NA; V gene: TRBV4-3; D gene: TRBD1; J gene: TRBJ2-6; CDR3 protein: CASSPAGTGVSTGANVLTF; CDR3 DNA: TGCGCCAGCAGCCCGGCGGGGACAGGGGTTTCGACTGGGGCCAACGTCCTGACTTTC
clone size: NA; V gene: TRBV4-1; D gene: NA; J gene: TRBJ1-3; CDR3 protein: CASSPHLGGSGNTIYF; CDR3 DNA: TGCGCCAGCAGCCCCCACCTAGGTGGATCTGGAAACACCATATATTTT
clone size: NA; V gene: TRBV12-3/TRBV12-4; D gene: TRBD2; J gene: TRBJ2-1; CDR3 protein: CASSSHSGGANNEQFF; CDR3 DNA: TGTGCCAGCAGTTCCCATAGCGGGGGGGCTAATAATGAGCAGTTCTTC
clone size: few; V gene: TRBV18; D gene: NA; J gene: TRBJ2-3; CDR3 protein: CASSLWPTPTGGPGGTDTQYF; CDR3 DNA: TGTGCCAGCTCACTGTGGCCGACACCGACGGGGGGCCCGGGAGGCACAGATACGCAGTATTTT
clone size: NA; V gene: TRBV5-1; D gene: NA; J gene: TRBJ2-7; CDR3 protein: CASSPLGEGAYEQYF; CDR3 DNA: TGCGCCAGCAGCCCTCTCGGGGAGGGGGCCTACGAGCAGTACTTC
clone size: NA; V gene: TRBV6-2/TRBV6-3; D gene: NA; J gene: TRBJ2-5; CDR3 protein: CASSYSAGDTETQYF; CDR3 DNA: TGTGCCAGCAGTTACTCGGCAGGGGATACGGAGACCCAGTACTTC
clone size: few; V gene: TRBV6-2/TRBV6-3; D gene: NA; J gene: TRBJ2-3; CDR3 protein: CASSYSIGKTDTQYF; CDR3 DNA: TGTGCCAGCAGTTACTCGATAGGGAAGACAGATACGCAGTATTTT
clone size: NA; V gene: TRBV5-1; D gene: TRBD2; J gene: TRBJ2-3; CDR3 protein: CASSESGLASDTQYF; CDR3 DNA: TGCGCCAGCAGCGAGTCGGGACTAGCCTCCGATACGCAGTATTTT
clone size: few; V gene: TRBV4-1; D gene: TRBD1; J gene: TRBJ2-4; CDR3 protein: CASSHLGQGAGNIQYF; CDR3 DNA: TGCGCCAGCAGCCACCTGGGACAGGGGGCGGGAAACATTCAGTACTTC
clone size: NA; V gene: TRBV3-1; D gene: TRBD1; J gene: TRBJ2-2; CDR3 protein: CASSQEGRQGANTGELFF; CDR3 DNA: TGTGCCAGCAGCCAAGAGGGGAGACAGGGGGCGAACACCGGGGAGCTGTTTTTT
clone size: NA; V gene: TRBV11-2; D gene: NA; J gene: TRBJ1-1; CDR3 protein: CASSPDTATEAFF; CDR3 DNA: TGTGCCAGCAGCCCGGACACGGCCACTGAAGCTTTCTTT
clone size: many; V gene: TRBV20-1; D gene: TRBD2; J gene: TRBJ2-1; CDR3 protein: CSARAPGLAGNEQFF; CDR3 DNA: TGCAGTGCTAGAGCTCCGGGACTAGCGGGTAATGAGCAGTTCTTC
clone size: NA; V gene: TRBV5-1; D gene: NA; J gene: TRBJ1-3; CDR3 protein: CASSLGPAGTGNTIYF; CDR3 DNA: TGCGCCAGCAGCTTGGGTCCCGCGGGAACTGGAAACACCATATATTTT
clone size: many; V gene: TRBV7-9; D gene: NA; J gene: TRBJ1-3; CDR3 protein: CASSSNLSGNTIYF; CDR3 DNA: TGTGCCAGCAGCTCAAACCTCTCTGGAAACACCATATATTTT
clone size: few; V gene: TRBV28; D gene: NA; J gene: TRBJ2-1; CDR3 protein: CASSAPFAGSYNEQFF; CDR3 DNA: TGTGCCAGCAGTGCCCCCTTTGCTGGGTCCTACAATGAGCAGTTCTTC
clone size: many; V gene: TRBV10-3; D gene: NA; J gene: TRBJ1-6; CDR3 protein: CAIRGDNSPLHF; CDR3 DNA: TGTGCCATCAGGGGGGATAATTCACCCCTCCACTTT
clone size: few; V gene: TRBV29-1; D gene: NA; J gene: TRBJ2-5; CDR3 protein: CSVGPRFRETQYF; CDR3 DNA: TGCAGCGTTGGCCCCAGGTTCCGGGAGACCCAGTACTTC
clone size: few; V gene: TRBV5-5; D gene: NA; J gene: TRBJ1-2; CDR3 protein: CASSPQEANYGYTF; CDR3 DNA: TGTGCCAGCAGCCCGCAGGAGGCTAACTATGGCTACACCTTC
clone size: few; V gene: TRBV18; D gene: TRBD1; J gene: TRBJ2-2; CDR3 protein: CASSPSGQDTGELFF; CDR3 DNA: TGTGCCAGCTCACCCTCGGGACAGGACACCGGGGAGCTGTTTTTT
clone size: few; V gene: TRBV6-2/TRBV6-3; D gene: NA; J gene: TRBJ2-7; CDR3 protein: CASRRGGGEQYF; CDR3 DNA: TGTGCCAGCAGAAGGGGCGGAGGCGAGCAGTACTTC
clone size: few; V gene: TRBV4-3; D gene: TRBD1; J gene: TRBJ2-2; CDR3 protein: CASSQDRTYTGELFF; CDR3 DNA: TGCGCCAGCAGCCAGGACAGGACCTACACCGGGGAGCTGTTTTTT
clone size: few; V gene: TRBV7-9; D gene: NA; J gene: TRBJ2-5; CDR3 protein: CASSTPGLRETQYF; CDR3 DNA: TGTGCCAGCAGCACACCGGGACTCCGGGAGACCCAGTACTTC
clone size: NA; V gene: TRBV29-1; D gene: TRBD1; J gene: TRBJ2-1; CDR3 protein: CSGRGQGNYNEQFF; CDR3 DNA: TGCAGCGGTAGGGGACAGGGCAATTACAATGAGCAGTTCTTC
clone size: once; V gene: TRBV28; D gene: NA; J gene: TRBJ1-2; CDR3 protein: CASSSGQGFSLYTF; CDR3 DNA: TGTGCCAGCAGTAGTGGTCAGGGGTTTAGTTTATACACCTTC
clone size: few; V gene: TRBV25-1; D gene: NA; J gene: TRBJ1-2; CDR3 protein: CASSVWEPHGYTF; CDR3 DNA: TGTGCCAGCAGTGTATGGGAGCCCCATGGCTACACCTTC
clone size: many; V gene: TRBV4-3; D gene: NA; J gene: TRBJ1-2; CDR3 protein: CASSHEQGYYGYTF; CDR3 DNA: TGCGCCAGCAGCCACGAACAGGGCTACTATGGCTACACCTTC
clone size: many; V gene: TRBV7-9; D gene: NA; J gene: TRBJ1-2; CDR3 protein: CASSLEAGNYGYTF; CDR3 DNA: TGTGCCAGCAGCTTAGAGGCAGGGAACTATGGCTACACCTTC
clone size: many; V gene: TRBV6-2/TRBV6-3; D gene: NA; J gene: TRBJ2-1; CDR3 protein: CASGWTEAHNEQFF; CDR3 DNA: TGTGCCAGCGGGTGGACAGAAGCACACAATGAGCAGTTCTTC
clone size: NA; V gene: TRBV20-1; D gene: NA; J gene: TRBJ2-7; CDR3 protein: CSASATRLNTYEQYF; CDR3 DNA: TGCAGTGCCAGCGCGACTAGACTGAACACCTACGAGCAGTACTTC
clone size: many; V gene: TRBV5-6; D gene: NA; J gene: TRBJ1-1; CDR3 protein: CASSLAAGRNTEAFF; CDR3 DNA: TGTGCCAGCAGCTTGGCGGCAGGCAGGAACACTGAAGCTTTCTTT
clone size: NA; V gene: TRBV20-1; D gene: NA; J gene: TRBJ2-5; CDR3 protein: CSEGGQNQETQYF; CDR3 DNA: TGCAGCGAGGGGGGACAAAACCAAGAGACCCAGTACTTC
clone size: NA; V gene: TRBV6-5; D gene: NA; J gene: TRBJ1-1; CDR3 protein: CASSYRIGGLGSEAFF; CDR3 DNA: TGTGCCAGCAGTTACCGAATCGGGGGGCTAGGATCTGAAGCTTTCTTT
clone size: few; V gene: TRBV12-3/TRBV12-4; D gene: NA; J gene: TRBJ2-1; CDR3 protein: CASKRNYNEQFF; CDR3 DNA: TGTGCCAGCAAGAGAAACTACAATGAGCAGTTCTTC
clone size: NA; V gene: TRBV5-1; D gene: NA; J gene: TRBJ2-2; CDR3 protein: CASSTGDYTGELFF; CDR3 DNA: TGCGCCAGCAGTACAGGGGACTACACCGGGGAGCTGTTTTTT
clone size: many; V gene: TRBV5-1; D gene: NA; J gene: TRBJ1-1; CDR3 protein: CASSFRVRDAAFF; CDR3 DNA: TGCGCCAGCAGCTTCAGGGTTCGAGACGCGGCTTTCTTT
clone size: NA; V gene: TRBV20-1; D gene: NA; J gene: TRBJ1-2; CDR3 protein: CSASEDWGYTF; CDR3 DNA: TGCAGTGCCTCGGAGGATTGGGGCTACACCTTC
clone size: few; V gene: TRBV5-4; D gene: NA; J gene: TRBJ2-6; CDR3 protein: CASSLSWANSGANVLTF; CDR3 DNA: TGTGCCAGCAGCTTGTCGTGGGCTAACTCTGGGGCCAACGTCCTGACTTTC
clone size: many; V gene: TRBV28; D gene: NA; J gene: TRBJ1-3; CDR3 protein: CASSLGGSSGNTIYF; CDR3 DNA: TGTGCCAGCAGTTTGGGTGGAAGCTCTGGAAACACCATATATTTT
clone size: many; V gene: TRBV20-1; D gene: NA; J gene: TRBJ2-7; CDR3 protein: CRERSDTDYEQYF; CDR3 DNA: TGCAGGGAGAGGAGTGACACGGACTACGAGCAGTACTTC
clone size: few; V gene: TRBV20-1; D gene: TRBD1; J gene: TRBJ2-7; CDR3 protein: CSARGTGDYEQYF; CDR3 DNA: TGCAGTGCTAGAGGGACAGGGGATTACGAGCAGTACTTC